Listed here are 7 T cell receptor beta chains from one sample, sequenced in a study of blood T cell repertoires in COVID-19. Clones were sequenced by immunoSEQ multiplex PCR, and TCRdb holds only the in-frame ones, with some missing. The sample holds about 170,000 clones, roughly nine tenths seen once. Source material: PBMCs or T cells enriched from blood (not recorded which). Source of these receptors: a woman in her fifties or sixties who had recovered from COVID-19.

The rearrangement links TRBV7-2 to TRBJ2-4; 11 nucleotides align to TRBD2. V dropped 4 bases and J dropped 0; count of bases not matched to a gene: 11. The germline CDR1 and CDR2 sequences are SGHTA and FQGNSA. The CDR3 covers 19 residues. For the CDR3, the DNA is TGTGCCAGCAGCTCACCCCCGGGACTAGCGGACCTAGCCAAAAACATTCAGTACTTC. Protein product: CASSSPPGLADLAKNIQYF.

This chain joins TRBV5-4 and TRBJ2-3; 10 bases are a match to TRBD2. The CDR3 extends over 13 amino acids. V was clipped by 7 bases and J by 3 bases; unmatched bases: 2. Germline CDR1 is SGHNT and CDR2 is YYREEE (reference sequence). The CDR3 DNA reads TGTGCCAGCCAGCGGGAGGGGACAGATACGCAGTATTTT. Protein: CASQREGTDTQYF. The whole variable domain, filled in from reference TRBV5-4 and TRBJ2-3, reads ETGVTQSPTHLIKTRGQQVTLRCSSQSGHNTVSWYQQALGQGPQFIFQYYREEENGRGNFPPRFSGLQFPNYSSELNVNALELDDSALYLCASQREGTDTQYFGPGTRLTVL.

The rearrangement joins TRBV5-1 to TRBJ1-6; 9 bases agree with TRBD1. The CDR3 runs to 17 residues. V lost 0 bases and J lost 11; bases outside the gene matches: 12. Germline CDR1 and CDR2: SGHRS and YFSETQ. DNA for the CDR3: TGCGCCAGCAGCTTGGAAGGGACAGGGAGCCTACCGGCACCCCTCCACTTT. Translated: CASSLEGTGSLPAPLHF.

This clone was seen only once. The chain uses TRBV30 and TRBJ1-2, with 7 bases aligning to TRBD1. Germline V gives CDR1 GTSNPN, CDR2 SVGIG (reference sequence). J lost 14 bases, V lost 0 bases, and 9 bases had no gene match. This CDR3 has 12 residues. The CDR3 loop reads CAWSVSEGAGTF. CDR3 nucleotides: TGTGCCTGGAGTGTATCCGAGGGGGCAGGAACCTTC.

This clone was counted a single time. The chain has TRBV4-1 and TRBJ2-7; 7 bases match TRBD1. With V trimmed by 5 bases and J by 1 base, 5 bases remained unmatched. CDR1 is MGHRA and CDR2 is YSYEKL in the germline V gene. The CDR3 runs to 14 residues. As DNA, the CDR3 is TGCGCCAGCAGCGCCGGGACAGTATCCTACGAGCAGTACTTC. This sequence encodes CASSAGTVSYEQYF.

The chain uses TRBV6-2 or TRBV6-3 and TRBJ1-2, with D perhaps TRBD1 (5 bases). CDR3 length: 15 amino acids. Germline V CDR1 and CDR2: MNHEY, SVGEGT. V was clipped by 0 bases and J by 6 bases, with 14 bases between them. The CDR3 is CASSYSARQGDGYTF. The CDR3 DNA reads as TGTGCCAGCAGTTACTCTGCTCGTCAAGGGGATGGCTACACCTTC.

This clone showed up just a few times. The genes are TRBV25-1 and TRBJ1-4; 7 bases agree with TRBD1. The junction had 8 bases not matched to a gene; V was cut back by 3 bases and J by 7 bases. The CDR3 has 15 amino acids. The germline CDR1 and CDR2 sequences are MGHDK and SYGVNS. The CDR3: CASSDPTGISEKLFF. The CDR3 region has the DNA TGTGCCAGCAGTGATCCGACAGGGATTAGTGAAAAACTGTTTTTT.